This paragraph covers one T cell receptor beta chain sequence. This sample stems from a study of OX40 agonist ivuxolimab in advanced cancers. Study as a whole: It was permissible to have had prior anti-PD-1, anti-PD-L1 or anti-CTLA-4 therapy, and around 43% had some. Three individuals attained partial responses, comprising one hepatocellular carcinoma case and two cutaneous melanoma cases.

Trimming left V 5 bases short and J 2 bases short, with 15 bases between. This CDR3 is 14 amino acids long. Germline lookup yields CDR1 GTSNPN and CDR2 SVGIG (reference sequence). Profiled with immunoSEQ multiplex PCR; TCRdb holds only in-frame clones, not every one. The sample holds around 99,000 clones, around 90% seen once. The sequenced sample was CD4+ or CD8+ T cells sorted from blood, obtained in a trial of the OX40 agonist ivuxolimab. The rearrangement links TRBV30 to TRBJ1-2; possibly TRBD1 for D (5 bases). The receptor's source is an adult with an advanced solid tumor such as melanoma, head and neck, liver or kidney cancer. CDR3 protein: CAWDLGTQNYGYTF. Here the CDR3 DNA reads TGTGCCTGGGACCTCGGGACTCAGAACTATGGCTACACCTTC.